This entry lists 13 T cell receptor beta chains sequenced from one sample in a study of Ad26.COV2.S vaccination and SARS-CoV-2 variants. Generated by immunoSEQ multiplex PCR, the TCRdb table keeps only in-frame clones and is missing some. In the table there are hundreds of thousands of clones, around 89% of which are singletons. The treatment is: around 19 received Ad26.COV2.S at low or high dose, single or two shots; 5 received placebo; per-sample allocation not given. Day 63 following the first vaccine or placebo injection was when the samples were taken. The input for sequencing was peripheral blood, taken in a trial of Ad26.COV2.S vaccine versus placebo. The receptor source for this set is a person between 18 and 59 years old who received the Ad26.COV2.S COVID-19 vaccine or a placebo.

This chain's CDR3 is CASSQTNPGQGAGEAFF. For the CDR3, the DNA is TGTGCCAGCAGCCAAACCAACCCTGGACAGGGGGCTGGGGAAGCTTTCTTT. The rearrangement joins TRBV3-1 (or the pseudogene TRBV3-2) to TRBJ1-1, with 11 bases that match TRBD1. With 2 bases clipped from V and 8 bases from J, the junction kept 13 bases outside the gene matches. The CDR3 sequence is 17 residues long. Germline CDR1 reads LGHDT; CDR2 reads YNNKEL (reference sequence).

This clone was recorded once. This chain connects TRBV9 to TRBJ2-3, with a possible D match to TRBD2 (6 bases). V was cut by 0 bases and J by 4 bases, with 9 bases left in between. CDR1 and CDR2 from the germline V gene are SGDLS and YYNGEE. This CDR3 comprises 14 residues. The CDR3 loop reads CASSVVGEADTQYF. DNA of the CDR3: TGTGCCAGCAGCGTAGTCGGGGAGGCAGATACGCAGTATTTT. Drawing the rest from reference TRBV9 and TRBJ2-3, the complete variable domain is DSGVTQTPKHLITATGQRVTLRCSPRSGDLSVYWYQQSLDQGLQFLIQYYNGEERAKGNILERFSAQQFPDLHSELNLSSLELGDSALYFCASSVVGEADTQYFGPGTRLTVL.

The V gene is TRBV20-1, the J gene TRBJ2-1; D gene uncertain. Germline CDR1 reads DFQATT; CDR2 reads SNEGSKA (reference sequence). The V gene lost 3 bases and the J gene lost 10 bases, with 13 bases spanning the gap. This CDR3 comprises 12 residues. CDR3 sequence: CSASPQPSEQFF. DNA for the CDR3: TGCAGTGCTAGTCCACAGCCCTCAGAGCAGTTCTTC.

This clone was recorded once. The chain is built from TRBV14 and TRBJ1-6; TRBD1 is a possible D gene (6 bases). The germline V gene has CDR1 SGHDN and CDR2 FVKESK. The CDR3 spans 18 residues. V lost 2 bases, J lost 1 base, and 15 bases lay in between. CDR3 amino acids: CASSQKSPRGSYNSPLHF. The CDR3 DNA is TGTGCCAGCAGCCAAAAGAGTCCCAGGGGTTCCTATAATTCACCCCTCCACTTT.

J is TRBJ2-1 and V is TRBV5-1, with 9 positions matching TRBD2. CDR1 and CDR2 from the germline V gene are SGHRS and YFSETQ. V was pared by 4 bases and J by 0 bases, with 5 bases of the junction left unmatched. The CDR3 extends over 16 amino acids. The DNA for the CDR3 is TGCGCCAGCAGCCGATATAGCGGGAGCTCCTACAATGAGCAGTTCTTC. The encoded protein is CASSRYSGSSYNEQFF.

This chain links TRBV28 with TRBJ1-1, with D unclear. V lost 6 bases, J lost 4 bases, and 12 bases lay in between. The CDR3 contains 13 residues. The V gene's germline CDR1 is MDHEN and CDR2 SYDVKM. The CDR3 here is CASSLLGGTEAFF. CDR3 bases: TGTGCCAGCAGCCTCCTTGGAGGCACTGAAGCTTTCTTT.

The chain joins TRBV6-2 or TRBV6-3 to TRBJ1-2, with 8 bases that match TRBD1. Germline V gene lookup returns CDR1 MNHEY and CDR2 SVGEGT. V was pared by 5 bases and J by 5 bases, with 13 bases of the junction left unmatched. The CDR3 runs to 16 residues. In DNA form, the CDR3 reads TGTGCCAGCAGTCCCTCTGGACAGGGAAGAAGTTATGGCTACACCTTC. Its translation: CASSPSGQGRSYGYTF.

The gene calls are TRBV18 and TRBJ2-5; no reliable D call. Per the germline V gene, CDR1 is KGHSH and CDR2 is LQKENI. Trimming took off 3 bases at V and 2 bases at J, with 7 bases between the two ends. This CDR3 is 13 amino acids long. The CDR3 spells CASSPGVQETQYF. The CDR3, as DNA: TGTGCCAGCTCACCCGGAGTGCAAGAGACCCAGTACTTC.

The chain joins TRBV28 to TRBJ2-3, with 13 bases lining up with TRBD2. The ends lost 2 bases at V and 1 base at J; junction bases unmatched: 6. Germline assignment: CDR1 MDHEN and CDR2 SYDVKM. The CDR3 covers 18 residues. CDR3 amino acids: CASSLAVGLAGRTDTQYF. The CDR3 region has the DNA TGTGCCAGCAGTTTAGCAGTGGGACTAGCGGGGCGCACAGATACGCAGTATTTT.

The CDR3 nucleotides read TGTGCCAGCAGCCCCGACCAGGCGGGAATTTATGAAAAACTGTTTTTT. Amino acid sequence: CASSPDQAGIYEKLFF. The chain is built from TRBV28 and TRBJ1-4; D is unresolved. Trimming took 6 bases from V and 6 from J, leaving 20 bases between them. The CDR3 totals 16 residues. In germline, CDR1 is MDHEN, CDR2 SYDVKM.

The rearrangement uses TRBV7-8 and TRBJ2-5, with D unresolved. V lost 5 bases, J lost 6 bases, and 13 bases lay in between. This CDR3 comprises 13 residues. CDR1 and CDR2 from the germline V gene are SGHVS and FQNEAQ. CDR3 bases: TGTGCCAGCAGCCCCTCGAGCAGCCAGACCCAGTACTTC. It yields the protein CASSPSSSQTQYF.

The V and J genes are TRBV5-6 and TRBJ2-7; D possibly corresponds to TRBD1 (6 bases). Per germline, CDR1 SGHDT and CDR2 YYEEEE. This CDR3 has 14 amino acids. Trimming left V 0 bases short and J 3 bases short, with 10 bases between. In DNA form, the CDR3 reads TGTGCCAGCAGCTTGGCGACAGGCAACTACGAGCAGTACTTC. Its protein product is CASSLATGNYEQYF.

V and J are TRBV7-2 and TRBJ2-3, with D possibly being TRBD1 or TRBD2 (5 bases each). This CDR3 has 17 residues. Germline V CDR1 and CDR2: SGHTA, FQGNSA. V lost 2 bases, J lost 4 bases, and 19 bases lay in between. The chain's CDR3 is CASSLSLGRRGPDTQYF. Written as DNA, the CDR3 is TGTGCCAGCAGCTTATCCCTTGGGCGTCGGGGCCCAGATACGCAGTATTTT.